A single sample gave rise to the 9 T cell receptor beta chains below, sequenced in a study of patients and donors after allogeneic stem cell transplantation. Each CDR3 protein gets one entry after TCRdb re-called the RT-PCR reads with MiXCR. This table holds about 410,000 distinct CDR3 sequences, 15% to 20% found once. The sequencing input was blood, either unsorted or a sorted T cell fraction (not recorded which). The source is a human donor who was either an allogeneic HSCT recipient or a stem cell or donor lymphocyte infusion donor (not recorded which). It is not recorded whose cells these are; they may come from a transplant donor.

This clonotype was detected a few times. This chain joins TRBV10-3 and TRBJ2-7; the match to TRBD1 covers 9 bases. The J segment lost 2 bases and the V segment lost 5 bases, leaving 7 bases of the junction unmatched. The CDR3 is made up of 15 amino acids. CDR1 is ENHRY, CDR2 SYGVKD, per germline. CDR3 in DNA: TGTGCCATCAGTACGGGACAGGGTATCCCCTACGAGCAGTACTTC. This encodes CAISTGQGIPYEQYF.

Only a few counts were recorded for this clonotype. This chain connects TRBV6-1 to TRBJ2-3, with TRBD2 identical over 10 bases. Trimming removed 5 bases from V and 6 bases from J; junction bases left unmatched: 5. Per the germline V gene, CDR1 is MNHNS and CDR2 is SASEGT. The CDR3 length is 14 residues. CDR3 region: CASSLAGDRDTQYF. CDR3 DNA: TGTGCCAGCAGTCTAGCGGGAGACCGGGATACGCAGTATTTT.

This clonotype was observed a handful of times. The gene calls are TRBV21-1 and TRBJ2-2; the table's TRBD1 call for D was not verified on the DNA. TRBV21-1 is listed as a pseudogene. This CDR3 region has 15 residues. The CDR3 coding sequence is TGTGCCAGCGGAGTCGGGACAGTCAACGCCGGGGAGCTGTTTTTT. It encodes CASGVGTVNAGELFF.

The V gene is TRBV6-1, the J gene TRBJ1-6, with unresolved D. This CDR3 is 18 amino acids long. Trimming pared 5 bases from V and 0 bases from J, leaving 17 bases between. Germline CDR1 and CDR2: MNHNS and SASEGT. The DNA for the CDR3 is TGTGCCAGCAGTAACCCAAAGGACCGGAGCTCCTATAATTCACCCCTCCACTTT. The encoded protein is CASSNPKDRSSYNSPLHF.

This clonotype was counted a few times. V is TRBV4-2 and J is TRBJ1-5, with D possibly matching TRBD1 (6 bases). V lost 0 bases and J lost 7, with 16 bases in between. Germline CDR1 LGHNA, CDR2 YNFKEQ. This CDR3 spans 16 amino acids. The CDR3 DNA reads TGTGCCAGCAGCCAAGAAGAAGGGCAGGGGTCCCAGCCCCAGCATTTT. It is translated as CASSQEEGQGSQPQHF.

This CDR3 is CASRGQGDGEAFF. CDR3 bases: TGTGCCAGCAGGGGACAGGGTGACGGTGAAGCTTTCTTT. This chain joins TRBV12-3 or TRBV12-4 and TRBJ1-1; 9 bases map to TRBD1. V lost 6 bases to trimming and J lost 7 bases; unmatched junction nucleotides: 6. This CDR3 has 13 amino acids.

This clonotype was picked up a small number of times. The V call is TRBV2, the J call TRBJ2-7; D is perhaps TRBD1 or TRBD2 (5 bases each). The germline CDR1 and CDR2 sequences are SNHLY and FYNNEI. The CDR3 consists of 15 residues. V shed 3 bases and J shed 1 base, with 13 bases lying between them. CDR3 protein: CASSDPGALSYEQYF. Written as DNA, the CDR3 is TGTGCCAGCAGTGACCCCGGGGCCCTATCCTACGAGCAGTACTTC.

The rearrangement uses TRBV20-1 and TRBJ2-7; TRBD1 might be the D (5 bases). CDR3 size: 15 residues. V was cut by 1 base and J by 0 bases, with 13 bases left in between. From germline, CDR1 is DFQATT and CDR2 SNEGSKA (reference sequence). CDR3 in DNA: TGCAGTGCTAGAGTTTACAGGCAACTCTCCTACGAGCAGTACTTC. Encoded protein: CSARVYRQLSYEQYF.

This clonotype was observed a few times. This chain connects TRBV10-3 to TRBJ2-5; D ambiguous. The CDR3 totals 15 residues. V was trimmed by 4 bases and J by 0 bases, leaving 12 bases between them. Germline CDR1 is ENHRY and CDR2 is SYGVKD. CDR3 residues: CAISVLRHDQETQYF. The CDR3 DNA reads TGTGCCATCAGTGTACTAAGACACGACCAAGAGACCCAGTACTTC.